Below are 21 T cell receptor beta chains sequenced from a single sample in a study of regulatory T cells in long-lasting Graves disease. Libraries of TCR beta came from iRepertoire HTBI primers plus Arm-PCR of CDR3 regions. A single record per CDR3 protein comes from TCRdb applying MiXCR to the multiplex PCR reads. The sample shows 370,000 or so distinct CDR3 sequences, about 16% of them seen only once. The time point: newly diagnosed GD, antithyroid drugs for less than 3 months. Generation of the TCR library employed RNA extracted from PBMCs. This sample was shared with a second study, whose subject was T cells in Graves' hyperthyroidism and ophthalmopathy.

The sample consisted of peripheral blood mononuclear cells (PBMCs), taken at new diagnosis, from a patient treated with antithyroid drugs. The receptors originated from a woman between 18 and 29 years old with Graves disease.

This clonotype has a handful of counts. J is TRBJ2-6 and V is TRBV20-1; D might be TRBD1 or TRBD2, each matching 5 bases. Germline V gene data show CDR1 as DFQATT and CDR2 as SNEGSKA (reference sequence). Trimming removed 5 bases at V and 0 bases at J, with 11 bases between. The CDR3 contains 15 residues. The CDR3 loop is CSARDRNSGANVLTF. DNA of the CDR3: TGCAGTGCTCGGGACCGTAACTCTGGGGCCAACGTCCTGACTTTC.

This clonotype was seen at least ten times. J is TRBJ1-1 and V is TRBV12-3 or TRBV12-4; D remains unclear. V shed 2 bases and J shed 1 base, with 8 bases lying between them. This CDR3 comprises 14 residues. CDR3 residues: CASSLHLPNTEAFF. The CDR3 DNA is TGTGCCAGCAGTTTACATCTCCCGAACACTGAAGCTTTCTTT.

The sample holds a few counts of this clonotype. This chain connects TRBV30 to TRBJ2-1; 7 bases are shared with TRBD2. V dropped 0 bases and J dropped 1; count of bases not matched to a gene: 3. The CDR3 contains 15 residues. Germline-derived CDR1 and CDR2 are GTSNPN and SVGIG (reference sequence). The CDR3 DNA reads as TGTGCCTGGAGTGTAAGCGGGACTTCCTACAATGAGCAGTTCTTC. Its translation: CAWSVSGTSYNEQFF.

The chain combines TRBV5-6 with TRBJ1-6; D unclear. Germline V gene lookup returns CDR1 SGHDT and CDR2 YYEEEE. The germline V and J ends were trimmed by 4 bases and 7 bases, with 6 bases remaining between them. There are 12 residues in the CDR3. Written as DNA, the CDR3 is TGTGCCAGCAGCCCGCGAAATTCACCCCTCCACTTT. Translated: CASSPRNSPLHF.

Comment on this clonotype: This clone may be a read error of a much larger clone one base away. The CDR3 region is CASSAGGGGTEALF. CDR3 in DNA: TGCGCCAGCAGCGCAGGGGGCGGGGGCACTGAAGCTCTCTTT. The chain combines TRBV5-1 with TRBJ1-1; 8 bases are a match to TRBD1. Germline V CDR1 and CDR2: SGHRS, YFSETQ. This CDR3 has 14 residues.

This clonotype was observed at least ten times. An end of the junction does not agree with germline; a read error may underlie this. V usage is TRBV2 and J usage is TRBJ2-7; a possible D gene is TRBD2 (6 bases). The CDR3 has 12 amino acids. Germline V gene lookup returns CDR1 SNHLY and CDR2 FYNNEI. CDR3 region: CASDGIGRGLDF. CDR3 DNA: TGTGCCAGTGATGGAATTGGACGGGGACTTGACTTC.

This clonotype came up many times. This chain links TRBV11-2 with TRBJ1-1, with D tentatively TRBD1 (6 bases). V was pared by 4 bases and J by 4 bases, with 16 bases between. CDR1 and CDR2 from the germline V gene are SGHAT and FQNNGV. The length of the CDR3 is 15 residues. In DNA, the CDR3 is TGTGCCAGCAGCTCCTTCACCAGGGGTGGCACTGAAGCTTTCTTT. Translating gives CASSSFTRGGTEAFF.

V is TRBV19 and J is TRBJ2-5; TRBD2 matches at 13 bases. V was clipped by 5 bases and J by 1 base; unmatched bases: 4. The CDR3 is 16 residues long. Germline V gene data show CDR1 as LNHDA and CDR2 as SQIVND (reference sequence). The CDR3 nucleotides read TGTGCCAGTAGTGGAAGGACTAGCGGGGGCCAAGAGACCCAGTACTTC. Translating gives CASSGRTSGGQETQYF.

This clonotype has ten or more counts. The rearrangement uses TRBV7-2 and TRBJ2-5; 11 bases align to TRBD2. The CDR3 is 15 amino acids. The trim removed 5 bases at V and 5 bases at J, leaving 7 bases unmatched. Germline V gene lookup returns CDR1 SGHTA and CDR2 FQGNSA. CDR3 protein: CASSIGTSGVETQYF. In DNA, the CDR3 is TGTGCCAGCAGCATCGGGACTAGCGGTGTGGAGACCCAGTACTTC.

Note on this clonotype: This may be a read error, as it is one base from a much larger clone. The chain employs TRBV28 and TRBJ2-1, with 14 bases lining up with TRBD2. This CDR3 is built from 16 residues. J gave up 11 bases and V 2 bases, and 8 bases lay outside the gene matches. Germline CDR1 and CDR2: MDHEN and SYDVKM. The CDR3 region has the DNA TGTGCCAGCAGTTTAGCAAGGACTAGCGGGAGGAATAAGCAGTTCTTC. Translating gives CASSLARTSGRNKQFF.

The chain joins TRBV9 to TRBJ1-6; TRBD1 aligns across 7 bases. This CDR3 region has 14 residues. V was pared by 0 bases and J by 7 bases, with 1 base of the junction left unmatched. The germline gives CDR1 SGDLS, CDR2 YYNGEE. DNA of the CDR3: TGTGCCAGCAGCGTAGGGGACAGAAATTCACCCCTCCACTTT. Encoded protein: CASSVGDRNSPLHF.

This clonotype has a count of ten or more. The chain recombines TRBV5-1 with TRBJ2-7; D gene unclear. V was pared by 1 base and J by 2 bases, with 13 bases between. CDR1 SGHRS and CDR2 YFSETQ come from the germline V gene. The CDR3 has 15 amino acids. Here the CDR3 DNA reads TGCGCCAGCAGCTTGAACGAGGCCCGACCCTACGAGCAGTACTTC. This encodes CASSLNEARPYEQYF.

The CDR3 DNA follows: TGCAGTGCTAGTTATGGACAGGGGTCAACTAATGAAAAACTGTTTTTT. Translating gives CSASYGQGSTNEKLFF. The genes are TRBV20-1 and TRBJ1-4; 9 bases line up with TRBD1. Unmatched junction bases numbered 5, after V lost 3 bases and J lost 0 bases. CDR3 length equals 16 residues. Germline lookup yields CDR1 DFQATT and CDR2 SNEGSKA (reference sequence).

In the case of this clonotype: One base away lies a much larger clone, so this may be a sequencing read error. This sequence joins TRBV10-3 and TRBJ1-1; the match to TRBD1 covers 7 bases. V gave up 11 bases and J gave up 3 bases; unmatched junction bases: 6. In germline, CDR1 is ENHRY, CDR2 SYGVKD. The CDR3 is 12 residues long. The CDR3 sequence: CAVTGEDTEAFF. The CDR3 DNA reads TGTGCCGTAACAGGGGAGGACACTGAAGCTTTCTTT.

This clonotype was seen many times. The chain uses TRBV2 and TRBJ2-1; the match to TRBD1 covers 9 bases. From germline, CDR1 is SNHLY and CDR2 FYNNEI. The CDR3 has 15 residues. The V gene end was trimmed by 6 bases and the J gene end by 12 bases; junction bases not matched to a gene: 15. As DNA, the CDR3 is TGTGCCAGCAGGCCCCGGGACAGGGCGCCCTTAGTGCAGTTCTTC. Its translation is CASRPRDRAPLVQFF.

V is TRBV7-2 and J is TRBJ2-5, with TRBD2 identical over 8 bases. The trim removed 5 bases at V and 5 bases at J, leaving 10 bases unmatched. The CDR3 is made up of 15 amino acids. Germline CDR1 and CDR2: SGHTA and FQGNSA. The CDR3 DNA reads TGTGCCAGCAGCACGGGACTAGGGTTGAGCGAGACCCAGTACTTC. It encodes CASSTGLGLSETQYF.

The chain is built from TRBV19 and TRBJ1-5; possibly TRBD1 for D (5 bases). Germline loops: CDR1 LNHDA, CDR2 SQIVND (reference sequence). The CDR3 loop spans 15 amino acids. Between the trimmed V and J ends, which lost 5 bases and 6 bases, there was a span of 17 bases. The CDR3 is CASSGGGSVPQPQHF. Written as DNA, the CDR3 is TGTGCCAGTAGTGGCGGGGGGAGTGTTCCTCAGCCCCAGCATTTT. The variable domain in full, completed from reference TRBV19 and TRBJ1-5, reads DGGITQSPKYLFRKEGQNVTLSCEQNLNHDAMYWYRQDPGQGLRLIYYSQIVNDFQKGDIAEGYSVSREKKESFPLTVTSAQKNPTAFYLCASSGGGSVPQPQHFGDGTRLSIL.

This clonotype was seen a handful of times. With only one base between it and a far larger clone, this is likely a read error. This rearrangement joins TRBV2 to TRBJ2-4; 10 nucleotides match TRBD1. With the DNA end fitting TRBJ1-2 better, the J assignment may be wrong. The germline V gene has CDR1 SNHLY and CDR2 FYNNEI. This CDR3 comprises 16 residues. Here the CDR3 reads CASSLSGTGENYSYTF. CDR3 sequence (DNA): TGTGCCAGCAGTTTGTCCGGGACAGGGGAAAACTATAGCTACACCTTC.

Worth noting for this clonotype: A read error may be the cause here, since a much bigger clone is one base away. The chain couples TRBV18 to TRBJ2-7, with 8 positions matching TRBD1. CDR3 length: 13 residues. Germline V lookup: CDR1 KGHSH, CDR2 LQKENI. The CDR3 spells CASSLPDRGEQCF. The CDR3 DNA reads TGTGCCAGCTCACTCCCAGACAGGGGCGAGCAGTGCTTC.

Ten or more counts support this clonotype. In nucleotides, the CDR3 is TGTGCCAGCAGCCCGGCGGACGCAGAGGGGAATGAGCAGTTCTTC. It specifies CASSPADAEGNEQFF. The chain combines TRBV9 with TRBJ2-1; D is possibly TRBD1 or TRBD2 (5 bases each). V lost 4 bases to trimming and J lost 7 bases, with 18 bases between them. Germline V CDR1 and CDR2: SGDLS, YYNGEE. The CDR3 has 15 amino acids. Looking up the rest from reference TRBV9 and TRBJ2-1 gives the full variable domain: DSGVTQTPKHLITATGQRVTLRCSPRSGDLSVYWYQQSLDQGLQFLIQYYNGEERAKGNILERFSAQQFPDLHSELNLSSLELGDSALYFCASSPADAEGNEQFFGPGTRLTVL.

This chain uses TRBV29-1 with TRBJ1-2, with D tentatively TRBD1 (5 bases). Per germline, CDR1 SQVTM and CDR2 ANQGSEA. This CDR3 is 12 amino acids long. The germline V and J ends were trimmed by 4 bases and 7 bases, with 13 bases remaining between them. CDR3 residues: CSVAGATSGYTF. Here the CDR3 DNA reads TGCAGCGTTGCTGGGGCCACTAGTGGCTACACCTTC. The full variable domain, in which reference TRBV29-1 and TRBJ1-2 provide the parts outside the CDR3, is SAVISQKPSRDICQRGTSLTIQCQVDSQVTMMFWYRQQPGQSLTLIATANQGSEATYESGFVIDKFPISRPNLTFSTLTVSNMSPEDSSIYLCSVAGATSGYTFGSGTRLTVV.